This is a list of T cell receptor beta chains from one sample in a study of CD8 T cells in ankylosing spondylitis. Via MiXCR, TCRdb re-called the 5' RACE reads, giving one row per CDR3 protein. The data contain about 540,000 distinct CDR3 sequences, roughly an eighth of them seen just once; the ten biggest clones take up under 7.5%. Sequencing was performed on blood, either unsorted or a sorted T cell fraction (not recorded which). The source of these receptors is a male donor with ankylosing spondylitis. Each CDR3 is given with its conserved first and last residue. Fields, in order: D gene, clone size, V gene, J gene, CDR3 protein, CDR3 DNA. A D gene is named only where the DNA matches it firmly. A row's size may be missing; if present it is once, few, many or a size class.

-	few	TRBV7-2	TRBJ1-2	CASSFSGTSGYTF	TGTGCCAGCAGCTTCTCCGGGACAAGCGGCTACACCTTC
TRBD2	-	TRBV9	TRBJ2-1	CASRISGSEHNEQFF	TGTGCCAGCAGGATTAGCGGGAGTGAGCACAATGAGCAGTTCTTC
-	few	TRBV5-6	TRBJ1-2	CASSPRPGSLGYTF	TGTGCCAGCAGCCCTCGTCCCGGGTCCCTCGGCTACACCTTC
TRBD1	few	TRBV11-1	TRBJ2-1	CASSLGPGTGVDFGSYNEQFF	TGTGCCAGCAGCCTTGGGCCAGGGACAGGGGTAGACTTTGGCTCCTACAATGAGCAGTTCTTC
-	-	TRBV12-3/TRBV12-4	TRBJ1-6	CASSLGRYNSPLHF	TGTGCCAGCAGTCTGGGCCGCTATAATTCACCCCTCCACTTT
-	few	TRBV12-3/TRBV12-4	TRBJ2-6	CASSTQSGANVLTF	TGTGCCAGCAGTACACAGTCTGGGGCCAACGTCCTGACTTTC
-	-	TRBV21-1	TRBJ2-2	CASSKFSFRGQTSNTGELFF	TGTGCCAGCAGCAAATTCTCTTTCAGGGGTCAAACCTCCAACACCGGGGAGCTGTTTTTT
-	few	TRBV2	TRBJ1-1	CASRAGQIKSPEAFF	TGTGCCAGCAGGGCCGGACAGATAAAAAGTCCTGAAGCTTTCTTT
TRBD2	few	TRBV5-1	TRBJ2-3	CASSLNGGRASDTQYF	TGCGCCAGCAGCTTGAATGGGGGGAGGGCCTCAGATACGCAGTATTTT
-	few	TRBV18	TRBJ2-1	CASSPPIRDRAYNEQFF	TGTGCCAGCTCACCTCCTATCCGGGACCGCGCCTACAATGAGCAGTTCTTC
TRBD2	-	TRBV5-1	TRBJ2-5	CASSLGTTSVQETQYF	TGCGCCAGCAGCTTGGGGACGACTAGCGTTCAAGAGACCCAGTACTTC
TRBD2	-	TRBV11-1	TRBJ2-1	CASSIGLAGSRSYNEQFF	TGTGCCAGCAGCATCGGACTAGCGGGATCCCGCTCCTACAATGAGCAGTTCTTC
TRBD1	many	TRBV5-1	TRBJ2-1	CASSFTGTGGGEQFF	TGCGCCAGCAGCTTCACCGGGACAGGGGGTGGTGAGCAGTTCTTC
-	-	TRBV14	TRBJ2-1	CASSLVGGNREQFF	TGTGCCAGCAGCCTAGTCGGCGGTAACAGGGAGCAGTTCTTC
-	many	TRBV20-1	TRBJ1-2	CSASDNTEGYGYTF	TGCAGTGCTAGCGACAACACTGAGGGCTATGGCTACACCTTC
-	few	TRBV7-9	TRBJ1-1	CASSLIGGTDAEAFF	TGTGCCAGCAGTCTTATAGGGGGAACTGACGCTGAAGCTTTCTTT
TRBD2	-	TRBV7-7	TRBJ2-3	CASSLVCTSGSYTDTQYF	TGTGCCAGCAGCTTAGTATGCACTAGCGGATCCTACACAGATACGCAGTATTTT
TRBD2	few	TRBV12-3/TRBV12-4	TRBJ2-3	CASSLVAGVEADTQYF	TGTGCCAGCAGTTTAGTGGCGGGGGTGGAGGCAGATACGCAGTATTTT
TRBD2	-	TRBV18	TRBJ2-1	CASSSTGLAEGNEQFF	TGTGCCAGCTCATCAACAGGACTAGCGGAGGGCAATGAGCAGTTCTTC
-	few	TRBV4-2	TRBJ2-5	CASSHEGETQYF	TGTGCCAGCAGCCACGAGGGGGAGACCCAGTACTTC
TRBD2	few	TRBV20-1	TRBJ2-3	CSAARTSGVTDTQYF	TGCAGTGCTGCCAGGACTAGCGGGGTCACAGATACGCAGTATTTT
TRBD1	-	TRBV2	TRBJ2-7	CASRPPGGGYEQYF	TGTGCCAGCAGACCCCCAGGGGGCGGATACGAGCAGTACTTC
-	-	TRBV20-1	TRBJ2-3	CSAFLDPSDTQYF	TGCAGTGCTTTTTTAGACCCTTCAGATACGCAGTATTTT
-	few	TRBV19	TRBJ2-6	CASRMEGRGSGANVLTF	TGTGCCAGTAGGATGGAGGGGCGCGGATCTGGGGCCAACGTCCTGACTTTC
TRBD2	many	TRBV12-3/TRBV12-4	TRBJ2-4	CASSPGFSGIRLGAKNIQYF	TGTGCCAGCAGTCCTGGTTTTAGCGGGATAAGATTAGGAGCCAAAAACATTCAGTACTTC
-	few	TRBV5-1	TRBJ2-1	CASSLGQASNRKQFF	TGCGCCAGCAGCTTGGGACAGGCGTCCAACCGGAAGCAGTTCTTC
TRBD1	-	TRBV6-1	TRBJ1-1	CASSVDRGGGAFF	TGTGCCAGCAGTGTCGACAGGGGTGGGGGAGCTTTCTTT
-	few	TRBV11-2	TRBJ2-7	CASSPSGPTYEQYF	TGTGCCAGCAGCCCGTCGGGGCCGACCTACGAGCAGTACTTC
-	-	TRBV5-1	TRBJ2-1	CASSDAPSSYNEQFF	TGCGCCAGCAGTGATGCCCCAAGCTCCTACAATGAGCAGTTCTTC
-	-	TRBV2	TRBJ1-1	CASTSHTEAFF	TGTGCCAGCACGTCACACACTGAAGCTTTCTTT
-	-	TRBV6-1	TRBJ1-2	CATRQPLPYGYTF	TGTGCCACCCGACAGCCTCTCCCCTATGGCTACACCTTC
TRBD2	-	TRBV5-1	TRBJ2-7	CASSLEASGFLLSYEQYF	TGCGCCAGCAGCTTGGAGGCTAGCGGGTTTCTACTCTCCTACGAGCAGTACTTC
TRBD1	-	TRBV7-9	TRBJ1-1	CASSFGSGGYTEAFF	TGTGCCAGCAGCTTTGGGTCAGGGGGCTACACTGAAGCTTTCTTT